These 27 T cell receptor beta chains came from one sample sequenced in a study of blood T cell repertoires in COVID-19. Assay used: immunoSEQ multiplex PCR; TCRdb lists only in-frame clones, some missing. The sample comprises some 150,000 clones, about 88% of which are singletons, and roughly 2.2% rests with the top ten. What was sequenced was peripheral blood. These receptors came from a woman in her seventies with acute or convalescent COVID-19.

J is TRBJ2-7 and V is TRBV7-8, with 9 bases aligning to TRBD1. The CDR3 length is 14 residues. The V and J ends lost 5 bases and 3 bases, in that order; junction bases with no gene match: 5. Germline V gene data show CDR1 as SGHVS and CDR2 as FQNEAQ. The CDR3 DNA reads TGTGCCAGCAGCCCCAGGGACAGGGTCTACGAGCAGTACTTC. It encodes CASSPRDRVYEQYF.

The V gene is TRBV24-1, the J gene TRBJ1-5, with D possibly being TRBD1 (6 bases). The germline V gene encodes CDR1 KGHDR and CDR2 SFDVKD. V dropped 5 bases and J dropped 2 bases, with 12 bases sitting between them. There are 15 residues in the CDR3. The chain's CDR3 is CATSAQAGGNQPQHF. In nucleotides, the CDR3 is TGTGCCACCAGTGCCCAAGCAGGGGGCAATCAGCCCCAGCATTTT.

The chain carries TRBV19 and TRBJ1-6; TRBD1 is a possible D gene (6 bases). This CDR3 is built from 13 residues. Germline lookup yields CDR1 LNHDA and CDR2 SQIVND (reference sequence). The V gene lost 5 bases and the J gene lost 9 bases, with 11 bases spanning the gap. The CDR3 sequence: CASSVTGFSPLHF. The CDR3 nucleotides are TGTGCCAGTAGTGTCACAGGGTTTTCACCCCTCCACTTT.

The CDR3 loop reads CASSYSGGAPYEQYF. The CDR3 DNA follows: TGTGCCAGCAGTTACTCCGGGGGGGCCCCCTACGAGCAGTACTTC. The chain employs TRBV6-5 and TRBJ2-7; 8 bases agree with TRBD2. The CDR3 is made up of 15 amino acids. The germline gives CDR1 MNHEY, CDR2 SVGAGI. The V and J ends lost 0 bases and 2 bases, in that order; junction bases with no gene match: 3.

The chain links TRBV11-2 to TRBJ1-1; no clear D gene. V was trimmed by 5 bases and J by 0 bases, leaving 10 bases between them. Looked up from germline, CDR1 is SGHAT and CDR2 is FQNNGV. CDR3 length: 14 residues. This CDR3 is CASSLQILNTEAFF. CDR3 nucleotide sequence: TGTGCCAGCAGCCTACAGATCCTGAACACTGAAGCTTTCTTT. The full variable domain, its missing parts supplied by reference TRBV11-2 and TRBJ1-1, is EAGVAQSPRYKIIEKRQSVAFWCNPISGHATLYWYQQILGQGPKLLIQFQNNGVVDDSQLPKDRFSAERLKGVDSTLKIQPAKLEDSAVYLCASSLQILNTEAFFGQGTRLTVV.

V and J are TRBV7-3 and TRBJ2-7, with TRBD1 matching over 8 bases. The germline V gene has CDR1 SGHTA and CDR2 FQGTGA. The length of the CDR3 is 14 residues. The V and J ends lost 2 bases and 4 bases, in that order; junction bases with no gene match: 4. The CDR3 region is CASSLAGGAYEQYF. In DNA form, the CDR3 reads TGTGCCAGCAGCTTAGCAGGGGGCGCGTACGAGCAGTACTTC.

The rearrangement uses TRBV7-9 and TRBJ1-1; tentative D call: TRBD1 (6 bases). Germline V gene lookup returns CDR1 SEHNR and CDR2 FQNEAQ (reference sequence). The CDR3 runs to 14 residues. The V end was cut by 4 bases, the J end by 2 bases, with 11 bases between. CDR3 in amino acids: CASSYGQLNTEAFF. CDR3 nucleotides: TGTGCCAGCAGCTATGGACAGTTAAACACTGAAGCTTTCTTT.

The V call is TRBV29-1, the J call TRBJ1-2; TRBD1 matches 12 bases. CDR1 is SQVTM and CDR2 is ANQGSEA in the germline V gene. There are 14 residues in the CDR3. After removal of 7 bases from V and 4 bases from J, the junction contained 7 bases not matched to a gene. The CDR3 loop reads CSAGTGGAGYGYTF. CDR3 coding DNA: TGCAGCGCCGGGACAGGGGGCGCTGGCTATGGCTACACCTTC.

The rearrangement links TRBV2 to TRBJ2-5; 12 nucleotides align to TRBD2. Germline V gene lookup returns CDR1 SNHLY and CDR2 FYNNEI. CDR3 length: 15 amino acids. The junction had 6 bases not matched to a gene; V was cut back by 5 bases and J by 5 bases. This CDR3 reads CASSRGLAGGETQYF. DNA of the CDR3: TGTGCCAGCAGTCGGGGACTAGCGGGCGGGGAGACCCAGTACTTC.

This clone came up once. The chain combines TRBV2 with TRBJ2-7; 10 bases are a match to TRBD2. CDR1 and CDR2 (germline): SNHLY, FYNNEI. The CDR3 is made up of 16 amino acids. The V segment lost 2 bases and the J segment 0 bases; nucleotides outside the gene matches: 4. The CDR3 loop is CASSEQSGRVSYEQYF. The CDR3 bases are TGTGCCAGCAGTGAACAGAGCGGGAGGGTCTCCTACGAGCAGTACTTC.

This chain joins TRBV20-1 and TRBJ1-4, with 9 bases that match TRBD1. The V gene end was trimmed by 3 bases and the J gene end by 7 bases; junction bases not matched to a gene: 6. The CDR3 sequence is 14 residues long. CDR1 DFQATT and CDR2 SNEGSKA come from the germline V gene (reference sequence). In nucleotides, the CDR3 is TGCAGTGCTAGTGCCGGGACAGGGCCTGAAAAACTGTTTTTT. Amino acids: CSASAGTGPEKLFF.

Details on this clone: This sample includes further DNA sequences coding for the same CDR3. This rearrangement joins TRBV30 to TRBJ1-5; weak D call: TRBD1 (5 bases). The germline V gene has CDR1 GTSNPN and CDR2 SVGIG (reference sequence). This CDR3 region has 13 residues. V lost 0 bases to trimming and J lost 4 bases, with 7 bases between them. The CDR3 sequence: CAWSVAGNQPQHF. CDR3 sequence (DNA): TGTGCCTGGAGTGTAGCAGGGAATCAGCCCCAGCATTTT.

The rearrangement uses TRBV4-1 and TRBJ1-3, with TRBD1 matching 11 bases. The CDR3 is 19 residues long. V was pared by 0 bases and J by 0 bases, with 7 bases of the junction left unmatched. CDR1 and CDR2 (germline): MGHRA, YSYEKL. In nucleotides, the CDR3 is TGCGCCAGCAGCCAAGAGGGACAGGGGGTCACCAGCTCTGGAAACACCATATATTTT. Translated, it gives CASSQEGQGVTSSGNTIYF.

The chain couples TRBV14 to TRBJ2-5, with 9 bases identical to TRBD2. V was pared by 4 bases and J by 6 bases, with 12 bases of the junction left unmatched. The germline gives CDR1 SGHDN, CDR2 FVKESK. The CDR3 is 16 amino acids. The CDR3, as DNA: TGTGCCAGCAGCCCTCGACTCGCGGGGGGGCTAAAGACCCAGTACTTC. This encodes CASSPRLAGGLKTQYF.

This clone was detected only once. The rearrangement uses TRBV19 and TRBJ1-5; TRBD1 matches at 7 bases. Unmatched junction bases numbered 5, after V lost 6 bases and J lost 3 bases. Germline values: CDR1 LNHDA, CDR2 SQIVND (reference sequence). This CDR3 has 14 residues. Written as DNA, the CDR3 is TGTGCCAGTAGACCGACAGGGTCCAATCAGCCCCAGCATTTT. Residues: CASRPTGSNQPQHF.

The rearrangement uses TRBV18 and TRBJ1-3; D remains ambiguous. The CDR3 runs to 13 residues. Germline V lookup: CDR1 KGHSH, CDR2 LQKENI. Trimming removed 1 base at V and 8 bases at J, with 9 bases between. The CDR3 DNA sequence: TGTGCCAGCTCACCACAGGCGGGCGACACCATATATTTT. This translates into CASSPQAGDTIYF. Full variable domain (missing parts from reference TRBV18 and TRBJ1-3): NAGVMQNPRHLVRRRGQEARLRCSPMKGHSHVYWYRQLPEEGLKFMVYLQKENIIDESGMPKERFSAEFPKEGPSILRIQQVVRGDSAAYFCASSPQAGDTIYFGEGSWLTVV.

This clone was observed a few times. The V call is TRBV6-2 or TRBV6-3, the J call TRBJ2-7; 9 nucleotides match TRBD1. Germline lookup yields CDR1 MNHEY and CDR2 SVGEGT. The CDR3 spans 14 residues. V was clipped by 5 bases and J by 2 bases; unmatched bases: 4. DNA of the CDR3: TGTGCCAGCAGTGAGACAGGGGGAGCCTACGAGCAGTACTTC. Amino acid sequence: CASSETGGAYEQYF.

This sequence joins TRBV7-2 and TRBJ1-5; maybe TRBD1 (5 bases). Germline CDR1 reads SGHTA; CDR2 reads FQGNSA. V was trimmed by 5 bases and J by 2 bases, leaving 16 bases between them. This CDR3 has 16 residues. This chain's CDR3 is CASSPPALGGNQPQHF. CDR3 DNA sequence: TGTGCCAGCAGCCCCCCGGCCCTAGGGGGCAATCAGCCCCAGCATTTT.

This clone was seen once. The identical CDR3 is also encoded by other nucleotide sequences in the sample. The chain has TRBV3-1 (or the pseudogene TRBV3-2) and TRBJ1-2, with 9 bases that match TRBD1. The CDR3 loop spans 13 amino acids. The trim removed 3 bases at V and 4 bases at J, leaving 0 bases unmatched. Germline-derived CDR1 and CDR2 are LGHDT and YNNKEL (reference sequence). CDR3 amino acids: CASSQGQGYGYTF. The CDR3 region has the DNA TGTGCCAGCAGCCAGGGACAGGGCTATGGCTACACCTTC.

The chain joins TRBV15 to TRBJ1-4, with D unresolved. Trimming cost V 5 bases and J 2 bases, with 15 bases left between them. Germline loops: CDR1 LNHNV, CDR2 YYDKDF (reference sequence). The CDR3 is made up of 16 amino acids. CDR3 nucleotides: TGTGCCACCAGCGGATATCCTAGAGGGACTAATGAAAAACTGTTTTTT. Its translation: CATSGYPRGTNEKLFF.

The chain recombines TRBV19 with TRBJ1-5, with D possibly being TRBD1 (6 bases). V lost 7 bases and J 0 bases, leaving 10 bases between the germline ends. CDR3 length: 14 residues. The germline V gene encodes CDR1 LNHDA and CDR2 SQIVND (reference sequence). The CDR3 sequence is CASTTGSSNQPQHF. CDR3 DNA: TGTGCCAGTACTACAGGGTCTAGCAATCAGCCCCAGCATTTT.

For this clone: Different DNA sequences within this sample yield the same CDR3. The rearrangement links TRBV3-1 (or the pseudogene TRBV3-2) to TRBJ1-5; D is ambiguous. The CDR3 spans 14 residues. V was cut by 1 base and J by 2 bases, with 6 bases left in between. The germline CDR1 and CDR2 sequences are LGHDT and YNNKEL (reference sequence). The CDR3, as DNA: TGTGCCAGCAGCCAAGGCCAGGGCAATCAGCCCCAGCATTTT. Protein sequence: CASSQGQGNQPQHF.

This clone was observed once. This chain connects TRBV4-2 to TRBJ2-1; possible D gene TRBD2, 6 bases. CDR1 is LGHNA, CDR2 YNFKEQ, per germline. The CDR3 sequence is 15 residues long. V lost 4 bases to trimming and J lost 1 base, with 11 bases between them. CDR3 loop: CASSRGTESYNEQFF. The CDR3, as DNA: TGTGCCAGCAGCCGCGGGACTGAATCCTACAATGAGCAGTTCTTC.

This clone was counted once. The V gene is TRBV5-1, the J gene TRBJ2-7; TRBD1 aligns across 9 bases. Germline CDR1 and CDR2: SGHRS and YFSETQ. J lost 7 bases, V lost 4 bases, and 9 bases had no gene match. The CDR3 extends over 14 amino acids. The CDR3 nucleotides read TGCGCCAGCAGCGTCGGACAGGGGTTAGGGGAGCAGTACGTC. Residues: CASSVGQGLGEQYV.

V and J are TRBV5-1 and TRBJ1-2, with D unclear. Trimming shortened V by 3 bases and J by 2 bases, and 17 bases separated the two germline ends. This CDR3 has 16 residues. CDR1 is SGHRS, CDR2 YFSETQ, per germline. CDR3 bases: TGCGCCAGCAGCTCCGCCGGTCCAACCGAGAACTATGGCTACACCTTC. This translates into CASSSAGPTENYGYTF.

V gene TRBV2 combines with J gene TRBJ1-6; 9 bases fit TRBD1. V shed 5 bases, J shed 7 bases, and the junction held 6 bases outside the gene matches. Germline V lookup: CDR1 SNHLY, CDR2 FYNNEI. This CDR3 comprises 15 residues. The chain's CDR3 is CASSPDRGRNSPLHF. CDR3 in DNA: TGTGCCAGCAGTCCGGACAGGGGCAGAAATTCACCCCTCCACTTT.

CDR3 region: CASSANRGLDNEQFF. As DNA, the CDR3 is TGTGCCAGTAGTGCAAACAGGGGGCTCGACAATGAGCAGTTCTTC. This chain links TRBV19 with TRBJ2-1; 9 bases match TRBD1. The CDR3 is made up of 15 amino acids. With 5 bases clipped from V and 5 bases from J, the junction kept 7 bases outside the gene matches. Germline V gene lookup returns CDR1 LNHDA and CDR2 SQIVND (reference sequence).